This TCR beta chain was sequenced for a study of T cell responses to AZD1222 COVID-19 vaccine (dated by TCRdb to the early 2020s). Notes on the research overall: AZD1222 recipients with second doses at about 4 weeks or about 12 weeks were pooled, because spike-specific TCR depth and breadth did not differ between schedules. A total of 233 trial participants underwent TCR sequencing, of whom 207 received two doses of AZD1222 and around 26 received two doses of the MenACWY control vaccine. Enrollment into the trials was organized by age into subgroups of 18-55, 56-69 and 70-plus years, and those subgroups contained roughly 140, 27 and 60 TCR-sequenced participants, respectively.

Study-level results and caveats: Spike-specific TCR breadth and depth rose significantly after two AZD1222 doses compared with day 0 and with MenACWY recipients. CD4 TCRs associated with the vaccine covered the entire spike protein, and the dominant responses were in regions 160-218 and 743-854. Because no day 14 peak-response samples were available, the repertoires could be characterized only after the peak T cell response. Nearly half of unique spike-specific TCRs reportedly recognized epitopes outside regions mutated in the B.1.351 and B.1.1.7 variants. The 56-69-year group was small, and its depth increase did not reach significance, likely because of low power. Participants were mostly white British and included more females than males, and it was suggested by the authors that clonal diversity may have been underestimated. Only 5 to 7 AZD1222 recipients were SARS-CoV-2 seropositive at baseline, limiting conclusions about previously exposed vaccinees.

Points on this clone: What this receptor recognizes is not known. Base quality data are lacking; no much larger clone is found one base away.

The CDR3 regions of human TCRbeta chains were subjected to immunosequencing. In the original analysis: Repertoire TCRs were checked for matches against a reference library of SARS-CoV-2-specific TCRs that had been generated using the MIRA antigen-specificity platform. Breadth meant the fraction of unique TCRs that were SARS-CoV-2-associated, whereas depth meant the fraction of total T cells that were SARS-CoV-2-associated. Using the MIRA data, each spike-specific TCR was assigned both to the spike region to which the TCR was reactive and to a CD4 or CD8 class. Log10-transformed breadth and depth values were compared by one-way ANOVA with Sidak's multiple comparisons tests. TCRdb limited this immuneACCESS table to in-frame rearrangements with V and J called. A share of clones is missing; checked studies link under half to unresolved V genes, and the rest is unexplained. D and trimming were read from the DNA, whereas the V and J calls and clone size are those reported in that table. This sample lists about 110,000 clones; 85% to 90% were detected once. The ten largest make up 3.3% of the sample.

V is trimmed back by 3 bases and J by 5 bases, and the junction contains 10 bases that no gene match accounts for. There are 16 amino acids in the CDR3, from cysteine to phenylalanine inclusive. CDR3 DNA is the only sequence kept; it has 48 bases, read in frame from the first base. Based on the germline V gene (reference sequence), the CDR1 and CDR2 sequences are LNHDA and SQIVND. This sample's time point label indicates: baseline before first vaccination. Vaccinee samples were obtained from the UK trials COV001 and COV002, which included a single-blind randomized controlled phase 2/3 trial of AZD1222 (ChAdOx1 nCoV-19) in healthy adults. For TCRbeta chain sequencing, PBMC samples were collected from trial participants at day 0 and at day 28 after the second dose.

Sample: peripheral blood, taken on day 0 of AZD1222 vaccination. The clonotype comes from an adult in good health. The chain uses TRBV19 and TRBJ2-7; TRBD2 lines up with 10 middle nucleotides. The DNA reads TGTGCCAGTAGTATTGAGGCTAGCGGGGGCCGAGACGAGCAGTACTTC. Its translation reads: CASSIEASGGRDEQYF.